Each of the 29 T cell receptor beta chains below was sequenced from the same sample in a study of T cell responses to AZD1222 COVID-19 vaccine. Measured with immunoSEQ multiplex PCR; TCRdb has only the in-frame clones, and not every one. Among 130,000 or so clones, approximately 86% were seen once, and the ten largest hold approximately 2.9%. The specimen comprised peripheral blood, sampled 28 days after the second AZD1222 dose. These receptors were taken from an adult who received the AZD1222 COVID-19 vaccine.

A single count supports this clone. The CDR3 loop is CASSSRLAGITDTQYF. The CDR3 region has the DNA TGTGCCAGCTCATCTCGACTAGCGGGCATCACAGATACGCAGTATTTT. The chain has TRBV18 and TRBJ2-3; 10 positions agree with TRBD2. After removal of 5 bases from V and 2 bases from J, the junction contained 7 bases not matched to a gene. The CDR3 extends over 16 amino acids. CDR1 is KGHSH and CDR2 is LQKENI in the germline V gene.

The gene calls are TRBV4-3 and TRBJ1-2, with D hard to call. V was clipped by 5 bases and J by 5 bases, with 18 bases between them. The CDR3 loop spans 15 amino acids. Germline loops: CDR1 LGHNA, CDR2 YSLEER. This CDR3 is CASSTDFTGRYGYTF. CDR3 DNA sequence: TGCGCCAGCAGCACGGACTTCACCGGCAGATATGGCTACACCTTC.

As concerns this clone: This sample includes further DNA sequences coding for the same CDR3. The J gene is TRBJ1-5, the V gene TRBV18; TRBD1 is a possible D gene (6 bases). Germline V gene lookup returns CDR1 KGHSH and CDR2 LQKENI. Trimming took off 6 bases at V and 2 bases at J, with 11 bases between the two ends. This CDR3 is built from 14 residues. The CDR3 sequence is CASSPGVGNQPQHF. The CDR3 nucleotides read TGTGCCAGCTCGCCAGGGGTGGGCAATCAGCCCCAGCATTTT.

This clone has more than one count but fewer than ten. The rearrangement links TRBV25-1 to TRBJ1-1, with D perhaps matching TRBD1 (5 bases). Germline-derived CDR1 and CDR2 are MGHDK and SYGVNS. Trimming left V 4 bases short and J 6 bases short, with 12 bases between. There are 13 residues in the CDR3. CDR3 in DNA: TGTGCCAGCAGTGGAGGGGAAGGGGCTGAAGCTTTCTTT. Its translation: CASSGGEGAEAFF.

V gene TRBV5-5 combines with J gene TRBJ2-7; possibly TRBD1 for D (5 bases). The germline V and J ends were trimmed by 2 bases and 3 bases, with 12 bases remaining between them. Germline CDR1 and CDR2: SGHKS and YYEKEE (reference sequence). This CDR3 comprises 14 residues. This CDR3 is CASSFRGLVYEQYF. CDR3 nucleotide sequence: TGTGCCAGCAGCTTTAGGGGTTTAGTCTACGAGCAGTACTTC.

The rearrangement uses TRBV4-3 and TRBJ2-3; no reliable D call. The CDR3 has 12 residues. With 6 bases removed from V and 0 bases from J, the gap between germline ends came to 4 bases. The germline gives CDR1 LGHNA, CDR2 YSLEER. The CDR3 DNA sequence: TGCGCCAGCAGTCGGAGCACAGATACGCAGTATTTT. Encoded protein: CASSRSTDTQYF.

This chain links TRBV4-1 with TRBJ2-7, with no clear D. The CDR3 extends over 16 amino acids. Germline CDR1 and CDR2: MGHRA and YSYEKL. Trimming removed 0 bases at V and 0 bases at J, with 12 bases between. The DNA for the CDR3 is TGCGCCAGCAGCCAAGAATTGAGAGTTCTCTCCTACGAGCAGTACTTC. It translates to CASSQELRVLSYEQYF.

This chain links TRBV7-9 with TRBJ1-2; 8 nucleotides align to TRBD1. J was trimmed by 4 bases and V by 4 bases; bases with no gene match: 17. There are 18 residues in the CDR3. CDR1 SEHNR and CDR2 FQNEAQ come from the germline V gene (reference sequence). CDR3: CASSSLPGAGGRIYGYTF. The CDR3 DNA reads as TGTGCCAGCAGCTCCCTCCCCGGGGCAGGGGGCAGAATCTATGGCTACACCTTC.

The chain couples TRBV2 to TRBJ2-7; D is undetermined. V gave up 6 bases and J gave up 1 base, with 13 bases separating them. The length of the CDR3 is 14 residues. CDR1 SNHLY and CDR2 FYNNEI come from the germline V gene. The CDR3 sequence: CASRFPTSSYEQYF. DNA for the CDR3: TGTGCCAGCAGATTCCCGACGAGTTCCTACGAGCAGTACTTC.

The CDR3 DNA is TGTGCCAGCAGCTTAGGGACTTACAATGAGCAGTTCTTC. Translation gives CASSLGTYNEQFF. The chain has TRBV7-2 and TRBJ2-1; possibly TRBD2 for D (5 bases). There are 13 residues in the CDR3. Trimming removed 1 base at V and 4 bases at J, with 5 bases between. Germline loops: CDR1 SGHTA, CDR2 FQGNSA.

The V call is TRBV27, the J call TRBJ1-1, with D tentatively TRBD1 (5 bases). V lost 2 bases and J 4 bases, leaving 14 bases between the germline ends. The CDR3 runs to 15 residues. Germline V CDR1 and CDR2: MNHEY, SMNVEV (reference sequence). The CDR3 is CASSLTFSGGTEAFF. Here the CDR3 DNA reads TGTGCCAGCAGTTTAACTTTTTCCGGGGGCACTGAAGCTTTCTTT.

This CDR3 reads CASSVVEGGYGYTF. CDR3 in DNA: TGTGCCAGCAGCGTAGTCGAGGGGGGCTATGGCTACACCTTC. The rearrangement joins TRBV9 to TRBJ1-2, with TRBD1 as a possible D gene (6 bases). CDR3 length: 14 residues. Looked up from germline, CDR1 is SGDLS and CDR2 is YYNGEE. Trimming cost V 0 bases and J 4 bases, with 10 bases left between them.

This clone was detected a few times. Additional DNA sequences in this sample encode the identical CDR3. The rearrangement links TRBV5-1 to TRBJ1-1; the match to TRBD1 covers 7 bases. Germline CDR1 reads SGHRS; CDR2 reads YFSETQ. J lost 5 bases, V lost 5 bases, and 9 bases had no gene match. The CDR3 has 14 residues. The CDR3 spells CASSPRQGGTEAFF. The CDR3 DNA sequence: TGCGCCAGCAGTCCGAGACAGGGAGGGACTGAAGCTTTCTTT.

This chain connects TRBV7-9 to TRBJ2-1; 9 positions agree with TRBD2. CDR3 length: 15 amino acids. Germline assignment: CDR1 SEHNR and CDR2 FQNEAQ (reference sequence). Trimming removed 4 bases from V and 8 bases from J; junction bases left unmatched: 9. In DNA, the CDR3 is TGTGCCAGCAGCTCTGCCGCGGGGGGGTATGATGAGCAGTTCTTC. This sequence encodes CASSSAAGGYDEQFF.

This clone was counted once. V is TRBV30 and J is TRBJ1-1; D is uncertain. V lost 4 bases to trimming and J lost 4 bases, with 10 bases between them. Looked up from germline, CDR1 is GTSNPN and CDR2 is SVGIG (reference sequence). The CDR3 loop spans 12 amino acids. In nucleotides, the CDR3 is TGTGCCTGGACTAGTCGGGGCACTGAAGCTTTCTTT. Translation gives CAWTSRGTEAFF. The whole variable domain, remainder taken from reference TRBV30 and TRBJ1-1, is SQTIHQWPATLVQPVGSPLSLECTVEGTSNPNLYWYRQAAGRGLQLLFYSVGIGQISSEVPQNLSASRPQDRQFILSSKKLLLSDSGFYLCAWTSRGTEAFFGQGTRLTVV.

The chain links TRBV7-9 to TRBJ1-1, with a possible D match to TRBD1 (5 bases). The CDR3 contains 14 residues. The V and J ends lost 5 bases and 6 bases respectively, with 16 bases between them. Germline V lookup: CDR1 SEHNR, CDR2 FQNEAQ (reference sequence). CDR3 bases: TGTGCCAGCAGCCCGCCCGGGGGAGTACCTGAAGCTTTCTTT. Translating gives CASSPPGGVPEAFF.

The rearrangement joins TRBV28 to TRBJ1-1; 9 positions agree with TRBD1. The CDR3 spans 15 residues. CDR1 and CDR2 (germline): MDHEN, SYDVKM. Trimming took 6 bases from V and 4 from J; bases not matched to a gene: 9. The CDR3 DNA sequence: TGTGCCAGCAGCCTAATGGGGACAGGGCGCACTGAAGCTTTCTTT. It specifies CASSLMGTGRTEAFF.

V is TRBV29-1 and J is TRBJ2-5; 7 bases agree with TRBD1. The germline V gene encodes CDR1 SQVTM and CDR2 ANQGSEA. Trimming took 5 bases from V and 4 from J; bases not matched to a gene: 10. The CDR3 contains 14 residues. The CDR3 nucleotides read TGCAGCGTTACAGGACAGGCCCGACGAGAGACCCAGTACTTC. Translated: CSVTGQARRETQYF.

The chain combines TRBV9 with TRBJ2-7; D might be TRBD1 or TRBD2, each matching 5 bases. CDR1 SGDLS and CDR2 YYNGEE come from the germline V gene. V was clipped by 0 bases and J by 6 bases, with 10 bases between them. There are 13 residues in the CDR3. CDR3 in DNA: TGTGCCAGCAGCGTAGCATCCGGGACCGAGCAGTACTTC. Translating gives CASSVASGTEQYF.

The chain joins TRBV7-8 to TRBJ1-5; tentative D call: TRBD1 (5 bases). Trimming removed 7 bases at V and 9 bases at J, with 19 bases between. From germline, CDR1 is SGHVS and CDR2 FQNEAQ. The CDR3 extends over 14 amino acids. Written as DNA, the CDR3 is TGTGCCAGCACCGGGACGGTGGCTGGAGGGCCCCAGCATTTT. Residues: CASTGTVAGGPQHF.

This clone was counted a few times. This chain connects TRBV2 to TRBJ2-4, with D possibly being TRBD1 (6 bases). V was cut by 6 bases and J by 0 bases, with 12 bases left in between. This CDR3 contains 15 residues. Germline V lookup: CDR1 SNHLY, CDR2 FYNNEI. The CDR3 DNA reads TGTGCCAGCAGCGGGACATTCATAGCCAAAAACATTCAGTACTTC. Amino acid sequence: CASSGTFIAKNIQYF.

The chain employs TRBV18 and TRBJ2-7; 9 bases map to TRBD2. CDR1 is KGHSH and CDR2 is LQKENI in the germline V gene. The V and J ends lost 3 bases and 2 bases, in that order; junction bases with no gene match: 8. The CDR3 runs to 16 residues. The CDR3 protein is CASSPGLAGSPYEQYF. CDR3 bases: TGTGCCAGCTCACCGGGGCTAGCGGGGAGCCCCTACGAGCAGTACTTC.

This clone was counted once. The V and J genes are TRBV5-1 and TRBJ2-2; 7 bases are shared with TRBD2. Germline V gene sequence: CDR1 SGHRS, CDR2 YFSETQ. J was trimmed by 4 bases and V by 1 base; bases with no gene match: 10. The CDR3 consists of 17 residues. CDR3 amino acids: CASSLKVAGEGTGELFF. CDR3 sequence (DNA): TGCGCCAGCAGCTTGAAAGTAGCCGGGGAGGGCACCGGGGAGCTGTTTTTT.

The CDR3 coding sequence is TGTGCCAGCAGTTTTCTTACAGGGGGCGTTGCTAACTATGGCTACACCTTC. It specifies CASSFLTGGVANYGYTF. The J gene is TRBJ1-2, the V gene TRBV27; 9 bases map to TRBD1. Germline V gene data show CDR1 as MNHEY and CDR2 as SMNVEV (reference sequence). Trimming cost V 3 bases and J 0 bases; bases outside gene matches: 8. The CDR3 covers 17 residues.

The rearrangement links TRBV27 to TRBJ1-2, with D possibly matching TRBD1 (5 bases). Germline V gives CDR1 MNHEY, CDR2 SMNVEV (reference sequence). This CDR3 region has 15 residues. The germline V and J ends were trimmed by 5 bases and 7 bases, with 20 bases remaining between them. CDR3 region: CASSLGRGSKSGYTF. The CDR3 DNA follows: TGTGCCAGCAGTCTAGGACGGGGGTCGAAAAGTGGCTACACCTTC.

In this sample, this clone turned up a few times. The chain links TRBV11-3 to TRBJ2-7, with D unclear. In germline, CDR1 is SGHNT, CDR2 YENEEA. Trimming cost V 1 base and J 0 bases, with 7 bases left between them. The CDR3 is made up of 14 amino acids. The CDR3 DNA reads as TGTGCCAGCAGCTTAGGACACTTCTCCTACGAGCAGTACTTC. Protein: CASSLGHFSYEQYF.

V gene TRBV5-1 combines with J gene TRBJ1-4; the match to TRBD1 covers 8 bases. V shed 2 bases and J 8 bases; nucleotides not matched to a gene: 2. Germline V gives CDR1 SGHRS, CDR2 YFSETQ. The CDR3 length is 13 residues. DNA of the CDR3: TGCGCCAGCAGCTTTACAGGGGGGGAAAAACTGTTTTTT. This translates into CASSFTGGEKLFF. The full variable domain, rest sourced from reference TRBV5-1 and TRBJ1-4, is KAGVTQTPRYLIKTRGQQVTLSCSPISGHRSVSWYQQTPGQGLQFLFEYFSETQRNKGNFPGRFSGRQFSNSRSEMNVSTLELGDSALYLCASSFTGGEKLFFGSGTQLSVL.

CDR3 sequence (DNA): TGCGCCAGCAGCGCAAGGGGGGGGGCTAGTGGTGAGCAGTTCTTC. This sequence encodes CASSARGGASGEQFF. J is TRBJ2-1 and V is TRBV5-1; TRBD2 might be the D (7 bases). The germline gives CDR1 SGHRS, CDR2 YFSETQ. Between the trimmed V and J ends, which lost 4 bases and 9 bases, there was a span of 20 bases. There are 15 residues in the CDR3. The full variable domain, in which reference TRBV5-1 and TRBJ2-1 provide the parts outside the CDR3, is KAGVTQTPRYLIKTRGQQVTLSCSPISGHRSVSWYQQTPGQGLQFLFEYFSETQRNKGNFPGRFSGRQFSNSRSEMNVSTLELGDSALYLCASSARGGASGEQFFGPGTRLTVL.

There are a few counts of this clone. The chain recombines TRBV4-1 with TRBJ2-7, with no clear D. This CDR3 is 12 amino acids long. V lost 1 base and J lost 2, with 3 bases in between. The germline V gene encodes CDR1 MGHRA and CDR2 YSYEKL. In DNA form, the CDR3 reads TGCGCCAGCAGCCAAGGGACCTACGAGCAGTACTTC. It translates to CASSQGTYEQYF.